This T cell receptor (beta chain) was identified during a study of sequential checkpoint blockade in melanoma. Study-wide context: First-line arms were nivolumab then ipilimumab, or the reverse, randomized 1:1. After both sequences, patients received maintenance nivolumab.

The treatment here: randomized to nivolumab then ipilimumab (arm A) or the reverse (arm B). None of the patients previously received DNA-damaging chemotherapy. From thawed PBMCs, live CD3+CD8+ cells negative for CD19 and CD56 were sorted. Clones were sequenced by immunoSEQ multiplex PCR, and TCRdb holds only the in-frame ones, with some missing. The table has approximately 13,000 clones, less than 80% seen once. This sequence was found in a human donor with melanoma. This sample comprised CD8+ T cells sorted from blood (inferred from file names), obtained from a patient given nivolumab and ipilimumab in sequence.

CDR3 sequence reads: CASSPGLFYEQYF. In DNA form, the CDR3 reads TGCGCCAGCAGCCCGGGACTCTTCTACGAGCAGTACTTC. This chain connects TRBV4-1 to TRBJ2-7; perhaps TRBD2 as D (6 bases). Germline loops: CDR1 MGHRA, CDR2 YSYEKL. CDR3 length equals 13 residues. The V end lost 4 bases, the J end lost 3 bases, and 10 bases lay between the germline ends.